The clone carrying this T cell receptor (beta chain) was picked up many times. Its antigen is not known. This specimen comes from a study of breast tumors, draining lymph nodes, adjacent tissues. Regarding the study as a whole: Data fit most tumor T cells coming from lymph node, expanding in tumor.

TCRdb re-analysed the multiplex PCR reads in MiXCR, keeping a single row per CDR3 protein. Here the sample spans 150,000 to 200,000 distinct CDR3 sequences, around a third being singletons. Trimming took 6 bases from V and 4 from J, leaving 21 bases between them. Germline V gives CDR1 DFQATT, CDR2 SNEGSKA (reference sequence). The CDR3 contains 15 residues. Breast cancer patients provided tissue from their axillary draining lymph nodes. Specimen: axillary lymph node tissue. This clonotype originated in a female donor with breast cancer. Some clones in this sample may be carry-over from other donors' samples. The chain links TRBV20-1 to TRBJ1-2; D remains ambiguous. The DNA for the CDR3 is TGCAGTGCCATTAAGGCGCAGGTTCTCCCCTATGGCTACACCTTC. This gives the protein CSAIKAQVLPYGYTF.